This T cell receptor beta chain was identified during a study of graft-versus-host responses after intestinal transplantation. At the level of the study: Anti-thymocyte globulin induction preceded three to four years of tacrolimus and steroid maintenance in all recipients.

Study observations and caveats: Recipient marrow harbored GvH clones, some of which surfaced first in ileum or blood. Those patients showing graft-donor T cell macrochimerism displayed high graft-versus-host to host-versus-graft clonal ratios in allografts.

This clone was counted once. The antigen remains unidentified. V lost 1 base, J lost 1 base, and 16 bases stayed unmatched. Germline-derived CDR1 and CDR2 are SGHRS and YFSETQ. This CDR3 region has 19 residues. Here immunoSEQ multiplex PCR was the method, and the copy in TCRdb shows in-frame clones only, minus some. The table shows about 85,000 clones, with 75% to 95% occurring only once. The chain is built from TRBV5-1 and TRBJ1-2; 7 nucleotides line up with TRBD1. This TCR derives from a human donor who was the organ donor for an intestinal transplant. This specimen was unstimulated CD8+ T cells sorted from spleen or lymph node cells, taken before transplant. In DNA, the CDR3 is TGCGCCAGCAGCTTGCCTTATTATTTAAACAGGGGCCTTAACTATGGCTACACCTTC. Protein product: CASSLPYYLNRGLNYGYTF.